The clone carrying this T cell receptor (beta chain) appeared a single time. Unmatched junction bases numbered 12, after V lost 4 bases and J lost 4 bases. This CDR3 region has 17 residues. CDR1 SGDLS and CDR2 YYNGEE come from the germline V gene. These data belong to a study of blood T cell repertoires in COVID-19. In the original analysis: Reference gene primer amplification gave estimated nucleated cell counts. Using immunoSEQ multiplex PCR, the repertoire was profiled, and TCRdb retains in-frame clones only, with some absent. For V, J and clone size, that table is used; D and trimming come from the DNA. Of tens of thousands of clones listed, roughly 87% are singletons.

The chain couples TRBV9 to TRBJ2-3; TRBD2 matches 10 bases. The clonotype comes from a man aged 60 to 69 with active COVID-19. The sequencing input was peripheral blood. In DNA, the CDR3 is TGTGCCAGCAGCAGGAGTGGAAGCGGGGGGGCCCCAGATACGCAGTATTTT. This sequence encodes CASSRSGSGGAPDTQYF.